Described below is a single T cell receptor beta chain sequence and its context. Its antigen is still unknown. The CDR3 spans 11 residues. From germline, CDR1 is KGHSH and CDR2 LQKENI. Trimming took 1 base from V and 5 from J, leaving 1 base between them. Assay used: immunoSEQ multiplex PCR; TCRdb lists only in-frame clones, some missing. The profile shows over 110,000 clones, around 90% of them singletons. This sample is drawn from a study of T cell responses to AZD1222 COVID-19 vaccine. About the research overall: Timing groups of about 4 and about 12 weeks for second doses were pooled. Study-level results: Among spike-specific TCRs, nearly half reportedly target unmutated variant regions. Across the whole spike, CD4 TCRs peaked at regions 160-218 and 743-854.

This TCR was recovered from an adult in good health. The genes are TRBV18 and TRBJ2-3; D gene uncertain. The source material was peripheral blood, sampled on day 0 of AZD1222 vaccination. Here the CDR3 DNA reads TGTGCCAGCTCACCACAAGATACGCAGTATTTT. It is translated as CASSPQDTQYF.